These 20 T cell receptor beta chains originate from one sample sequenced in a study of low-dose radiotherapy and immunotherapy resistance in tumors (dated by TCRdb to between 2021 and 2022). Sequenced on an Illumina HiSeq 2500. To make first-strand cDNA, Superscript III was used along with a set of TRAV- and TRBV-specific primers so that both the TCRalpha and TCRbeta chains were covered. A roughly 19-cycle PCR with Phusion amplified the TCRs, pairing a constant-region primer with the adapter that was attached to the V primers. TCRdb reanalyzed the raw reads on its own, using fastp at Q25 for trimming and MiXCR for clone calling, and kept in-frame beta chains. Each CDR3 protein gets just one entry, which takes the most common genes and DNA from the rows behind it. This sample gives approximately 84,000 distinct CDR3 sequences in total; 15% to 20% of them show up just once. The ten largest clones add up to about 2.8% of the sample.

This sample's time point label indicates: before trial treatment. The sequences come from PBMCs, collected before treatment. The receptors were sampled from a male donor with prostate cancer.

This clonotype was recorded many times. V and J are TRBV20-1 and TRBJ2-5; no clear D gene. The ends were cut back, 3 bases at V and 1 base at J, with 9 bases in the middle. The CDR3 covers 13 residues. Germline CDR1 reads DFQATT; CDR2 reads SNEGSKA (reference sequence). CDR3 bases: TGCAGTGCTAGTTGGAACGCCCAAGAGACCCAGTACTTC. It encodes CSASWNAQETQYF.

This clonotype was recorded at least ten times. This chain uses TRBV29-1 with TRBJ1-1; possible D gene TRBD1, 6 bases. Germline CDR1 reads SQVTM; CDR2 reads ANQGSEA. This CDR3 is built from 13 residues. Trimming took off 0 bases at V and 4 bases at J, with 9 bases between the two ends. The CDR3 sequence: CSVEDRGGTEAFF. CDR3 in DNA: TGCAGCGTTGAAGATCGAGGGGGCACTGAAGCTTTCTTT.

V gene TRBV19 combines with J gene TRBJ2-2; tentatively, D is TRBD1 (5 bases). The CDR3 totals 13 residues. V dropped 8 bases and J dropped 1 base, with 8 bases sitting between them. Germline assignment: CDR1 LNHDA and CDR2 SQIVND (reference sequence). The CDR3 spells CASSDKNTGELFF. The CDR3 bases are TGTGCCAGTTCGGACAAGAACACCGGGGAGCTGTTTTTT. Together with reference TRBV19 and TRBJ2-2, the CDR3 gives the full variable domain: DGGITQSPKYLFRKEGQNVTLSCEQNLNHDAMYWYRQDPGQGLRLIYYSQIVNDFQKGDIAEGYSVSREKKESFPLTVTSAQKNPTAFYLCASSDKNTGELFFGEGSRLTVL.

This clonotype was found many times. J is TRBJ2-7 and V is TRBV5-1, with 7 positions matching TRBD1. The germline V gene encodes CDR1 SGHRS and CDR2 YFSETQ. The CDR3 has 14 amino acids. V dropped 6 bases and J dropped 2; count of bases not matched to a gene: 8. The CDR3 nucleotides are TGCGCCAGCACCCTTACGACAGGGACCTACGAGCAGTACTTC. Amino acids: CASTLTTGTYEQYF.

This clonotype was picked up many times. The chain is built from TRBV14 and TRBJ1-5; 10 nucleotides line up with TRBD1. CDR3 length equals 15 residues. Germline values: CDR1 SGHDN, CDR2 FVKESK. Germline trimming cut 1 base from V and 6 bases from J; bases unmatched to any gene: 3. CDR3 nucleotide sequence: TGTGCCAGCAGCCAAGTCGGGACAGGGGTTCAGCCCCAGCATTTT. This encodes CASSQVGTGVQPQHF.

This clonotype was observed a few times. This chain links TRBV6-6 with TRBJ2-5; D is undetermined. The CDR3 loop spans 15 amino acids. CDR1 is MNHNY, CDR2 SVGAGI, per germline (reference sequence). Trimming removed 0 bases from V and 2 bases from J, with 10 bases in between. CDR3 region: CASSYSSSNQETQYF. The DNA of the CDR3 is TGTGCCAGCAGTTACTCGTCCTCAAATCAAGAGACCCAGTACTTC.

In the case of this clonotype: With only one base between it and a far larger clone, this is likely a read error. The chain is built from TRBV7-9 and TRBJ2-7; 7 bases fit TRBD2. The CDR3 has 13 residues. Germline trimming cut 11 bases from V and 6 bases from J; bases unmatched to any gene: 13. Germline-derived CDR1 and CDR2 are SEHNR and FQNEAQ (reference sequence). DNA for the CDR3: TGTGCCGCCGAAATCGGGGGGAACAGCGAGCAGTACTTC. Its translation: CAAEIGGNSEQYF.

This clonotype showed up many times. The chain employs TRBV10-3 and TRBJ2-6, with D perhaps matching TRBD1 or TRBD2 (5 bases each). The CDR3 is made up of 16 amino acids. The V end lost 3 bases, the J end lost 2 bases, and 11 bases lay between the germline ends. Germline V CDR1 and CDR2: ENHRY, SYGVKD. CDR3 nucleotides: TGTGCCATCAGTGATTCCCAGGGAGCTGGGGCCAACGTCCTGACTTTC. Its translation is CAISDSQGAGANVLTF.

At least ten counts were recorded for this clonotype. The rearrangement links TRBV6-6 to TRBJ2-7; D remains ambiguous. The CDR3 length is 11 residues. The germline V and J ends were trimmed by 6 bases and 2 bases, with 5 bases remaining between them. The V gene's germline CDR1 is MNHNY and CDR2 SVGAGI (reference sequence). The CDR3 reads CASSRTYEQYF. The CDR3 bases are TGTGCCAGCAGCCGAACCTACGAGCAGTACTTC.

This clonotype was recorded many times. The chain couples TRBV7-8 to TRBJ1-4; 9 bases line up with TRBD1. Germline-derived CDR1 and CDR2 are SGHVS and FQNEAQ. The CDR3 consists of 19 residues. The V segment lost 5 bases and the J segment 0 bases; nucleotides outside the gene matches: 13. CDR3 protein: CASSPRDREKIATNEKLFF. DNA for the CDR3: TGTGCCAGCAGCCCTCGGGACAGGGAGAAGATTGCAACTAATGAAAAACTGTTTTTT.

This clonotype was observed a handful of times. The V call is TRBV6-1, the J call TRBJ1-1; 8 bases agree with TRBD1. The CDR3 runs to 13 residues. Per the germline V gene, CDR1 is MNHNS and CDR2 is SASEGT. Trimming cost V 6 bases and J 7 bases; bases outside gene matches: 7. The CDR3 DNA sequence: TGTGCCAGCAGACACGAGGGGACAGGTGAAGCTTTCTTT. Amino acids: CASRHEGTGEAFF.

This clonotype was recorded at least ten times. V and J are TRBV6-5 and TRBJ2-5; either TRBD1 or TRBD2 may fit D (6 bases each). V lost 6 bases to trimming and J lost 4 bases, with 21 bases between them. The CDR3 consists of 16 residues. Germline V gene lookup returns CDR1 MNHEY and CDR2 SVGAGI. CDR3 nucleotide sequence: TGTGCCAGCAGCCAGGGGTATTCAATGGGGGGAGAGACCCAGTACTTC. It yields the protein CASSQGYSMGGETQYF.

V gene TRBV29-1 combines with J gene TRBJ2-2; maybe TRBD2 (6 bases). The CDR3 has 11 amino acids. Trimming cost V 4 bases and J 6 bases, with 6 bases left between them. CDR1 is SQVTM, CDR2 ANQGSEA, per germline. CDR3 in amino acids: CSVGEAGELFF. Here the CDR3 DNA reads TGCAGCGTTGGGGAGGCCGGGGAGCTGTTTTTT.

This clonotype was detected ten times or more. The rearrangement links TRBV5-4 to TRBJ2-5, with D unclear. V shed 7 bases and J shed 5 bases, with 12 bases lying between them. This CDR3 is built from 12 residues. Germline-derived CDR1 and CDR2 are SGHNT and YYREEE (reference sequence). Written as DNA, the CDR3 is TGTGCCAGCGGAGCACCTGGGGAGACCCAGTACTTC. This gives the protein CASGAPGETQYF.

In this sample, this clonotype turned up many times. The chain combines TRBV11-2 with TRBJ1-1, with D perhaps matching TRBD1 (6 bases). V was clipped by 2 bases and J by 7 bases, with 8 bases between them. The CDR3 sequence is 12 residues long. Germline-derived CDR1 and CDR2 are SGHAT and FQNNGV. The DNA of the CDR3 is TGTGCCAGCAGCTTATTAGGGGGTGAAGCTTTCTTT. This gives the protein CASSLLGGEAFF. The whole variable domain, remainder taken from reference TRBV11-2 and TRBJ1-1, is EAGVAQSPRYKIIEKRQSVAFWCNPISGHATLYWYQQILGQGPKLLIQFQNNGVVDDSQLPKDRFSAERLKGVDSTLKIQPAKLEDSAVYLCASSLLGGEAFFGQGTRLTVV.

This clonotype was detected many times. This CDR3 is CSLVGGADTQYF. CDR3 bases: TGCAGCTTAGTAGGGGGGGCAGATACGCAGTATTTT. The V call is TRBV29-1, the J call TRBJ2-3, with D perhaps TRBD2 (7 bases). This CDR3 comprises 12 residues. Per germline, CDR1 SQVTM and CDR2 ANQGSEA. Trimming took off 8 bases at V and 4 bases at J, with 13 bases between the two ends.

In this sample, this clonotype turned up many times. The chain employs TRBV5-4 and TRBJ2-1; no reliable D call. V was pared by 2 bases and J by 4 bases, with 7 bases between. The CDR3 totals 13 residues. The germline gives CDR1 SGHNT, CDR2 YYREEE (reference sequence). The CDR3 region has the DNA TGTGCCAGCAGCTTCGGGCCTTACAATGAGCAGTTCTTC. Amino acids: CASSFGPYNEQFF. Together with reference TRBV5-4 and TRBJ2-1, the CDR3 gives the full variable domain: ETGVTQSPTHLIKTRGQQVTLRCSSQSGHNTVSWYQQALGQGPQFIFQYYREEENGRGNFPPRFSGLQFPNYSSELNVNALELDDSALYLCASSFGPYNEQFFGPGTRLTVL.

This clonotype was counted many times. The chain is built from TRBV5-6 and TRBJ2-7; maybe TRBD2 (6 bases). The V end lost 3 bases, the J end lost 2 bases, and 15 bases lay between the germline ends. This CDR3 is built from 15 residues. Germline V gene data show CDR1 as SGHDT and CDR2 as YYEEEE. The CDR3 DNA reads TGTGCCAGCAGCTCGCGACTAGTGGGCCCCTACGAGCAGTACTTC. It yields the protein CASSSRLVGPYEQYF.

This clonotype was detected many times. V gene TRBV7-9 combines with J gene TRBJ1-4; no clear D. CDR3 size: 14 residues. Trimming took off 5 bases at V and 6 bases at J, with 13 bases between the two ends. Germline lookup yields CDR1 SEHNR and CDR2 FQNEAQ (reference sequence). The CDR3 is CASSPTADHEKLFF. The CDR3 coding sequence is TGTGCCAGCAGCCCGACTGCAGACCATGAAAAACTGTTTTTT.

This clonotype showed up many times. The chain carries TRBV20-1 and TRBJ2-5; D is perhaps TRBD1 (5 bases). V was trimmed by 2 bases and J by 2 bases, leaving 9 bases between them. Germline V gene lookup returns CDR1 DFQATT and CDR2 SNEGSKA (reference sequence). The CDR3 is 13 residues long. CDR3 sequence (DNA): TGCAGTGCTAGACAGGGCCCACAAGAGACCCAGTACTTC. Its protein is CSARQGPQETQYF.